The clone carrying this T cell receptor (beta chain) appeared a few times. Germline CDR1 DFQATT, CDR2 SNEGSKA (reference sequence). The CDR3 is made up of 13 amino acids. Losses at the gene ends were 5 bases for V and 9 bases for J; bases not matched to a gene: 7. Using its own MiXCR run on the PCR reads, TCRdb lists one record per CDR3 protein. The table has tens of thousands of distinct CDR3 sequences, roughly 40% seen once. The record originates from a study of tumor-infiltrating lymphocytes in oesophageal squamous cell carcinoma. The J gene is TRBJ2-1, the V gene TRBV20-1; 10 positions match TRBD2. The clonotype originates from a male donor with esophageal squamous cell carcinoma. The material sequenced was esophageal tumor tissue. Here the CDR3 reads CSASGLAASEQFF. CDR3 coding DNA: TGCAGTGCTTCCGGACTAGCGGCCTCTGAGCAGTTCTTC.